The present TCR beta chain was sequenced within a study of OX40 agonist ivuxolimab in advanced cancers. Study information: Patients were treated with intravenous ivuxolimab, dosed at 0.01 to 10 mg/kg and infused every 2 weeks. The study reported partial responses in three patients: one hepatocellular carcinoma, two cutaneous melanoma.

Produced via immunoSEQ multiplex PCR; TCRdb's table is partial and in-frame only. The data contain 60,000 or so clones, about 89% of them seen just once; the ten biggest clones take up 5.2%. Between the trimmed V and J ends, which lost 0 bases and 6 bases, there was a span of 16 bases. CDR3 length equals 15 residues. The germline gives CDR1 SGHRS, CDR2 YFSETQ. General observations from the study: Clonal expansion by week 6 occurred in CD4+ and CD8+ blood T cells (at 0.1 to 3.0 mg/kg).

Patients were excluded for autoimmune disease history or systemic immunosuppression. This clone has a single count. Its antigen is as yet unknown. This TCR was recovered from an adult with an advanced solid tumor such as melanoma, head and neck, liver or kidney cancer. Sample: CD4+ or CD8+ T cells sorted from blood, taken in a trial of the OX40 agonist ivuxolimab. The V gene is TRBV5-1, the J gene TRBJ2-7, with a possible D match to TRBD1 (8 bases). The CDR3 nucleotides are TGCGCCAGCAGCTTGGCCCCCACAGGGGGGGGCGAGCAGTACTTC. Translated: CASSLAPTGGGEQYF.